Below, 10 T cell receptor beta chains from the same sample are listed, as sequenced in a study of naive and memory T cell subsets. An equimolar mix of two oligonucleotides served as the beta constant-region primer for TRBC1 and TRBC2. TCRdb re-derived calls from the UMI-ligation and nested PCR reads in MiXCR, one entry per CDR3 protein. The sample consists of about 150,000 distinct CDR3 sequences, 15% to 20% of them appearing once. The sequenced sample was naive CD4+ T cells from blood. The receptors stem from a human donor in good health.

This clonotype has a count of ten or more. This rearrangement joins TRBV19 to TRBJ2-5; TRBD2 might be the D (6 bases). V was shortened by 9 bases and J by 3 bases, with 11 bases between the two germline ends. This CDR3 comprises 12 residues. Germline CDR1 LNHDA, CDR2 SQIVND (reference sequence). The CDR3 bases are TGTGCCAGCCTGACTAGTGAAGAGACCCAGTACTTC. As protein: CASLTSEETQYF.

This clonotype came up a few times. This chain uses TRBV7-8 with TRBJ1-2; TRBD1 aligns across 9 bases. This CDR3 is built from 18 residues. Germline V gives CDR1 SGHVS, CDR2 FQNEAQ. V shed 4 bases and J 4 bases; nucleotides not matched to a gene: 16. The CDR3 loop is CASSSSPGTGNKGYGYTF. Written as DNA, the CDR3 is TGTGCCAGCAGCTCCAGTCCCGGGACAGGGAACAAGGGCTATGGCTACACCTTC.

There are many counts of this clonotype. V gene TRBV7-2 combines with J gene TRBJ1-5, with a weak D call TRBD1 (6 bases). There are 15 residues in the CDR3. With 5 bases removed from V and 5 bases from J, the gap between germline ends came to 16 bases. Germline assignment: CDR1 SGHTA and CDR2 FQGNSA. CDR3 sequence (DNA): TGTGCCAGCAGCCCAAGGACAGACCCGTATCAGCCCCAGCATTTT. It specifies CASSPRTDPYQPQHF.

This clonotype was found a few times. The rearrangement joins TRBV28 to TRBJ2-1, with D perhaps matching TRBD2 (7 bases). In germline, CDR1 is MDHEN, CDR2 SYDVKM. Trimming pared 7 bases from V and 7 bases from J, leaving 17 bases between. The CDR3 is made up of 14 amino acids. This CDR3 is CASKGGGPRNEQFF. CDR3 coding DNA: TGTGCCAGCAAAGGGGGAGGGCCGAGAAATGAGCAGTTCTTC.

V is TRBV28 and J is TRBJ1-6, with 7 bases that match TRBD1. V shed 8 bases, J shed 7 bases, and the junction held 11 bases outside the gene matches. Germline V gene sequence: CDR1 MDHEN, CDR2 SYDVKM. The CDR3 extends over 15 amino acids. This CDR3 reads CASGRGGGYNSPLHF. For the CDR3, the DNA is TGTGCCAGCGGTAGAGGAGGGGGCTACAATTCACCCCTCCACTTT.

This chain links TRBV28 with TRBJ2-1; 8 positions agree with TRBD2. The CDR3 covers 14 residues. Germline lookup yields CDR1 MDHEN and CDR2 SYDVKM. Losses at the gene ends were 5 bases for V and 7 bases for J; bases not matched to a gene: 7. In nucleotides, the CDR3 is TGTGCCAGCAGTGGGCCGGGACTAGGTAATGAGCAGTTCTTC. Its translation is CASSGPGLGNEQFF.

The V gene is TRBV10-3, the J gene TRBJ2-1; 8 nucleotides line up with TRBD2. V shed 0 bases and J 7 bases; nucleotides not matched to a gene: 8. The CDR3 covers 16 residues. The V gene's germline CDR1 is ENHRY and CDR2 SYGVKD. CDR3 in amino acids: CAISESTSGRSNEQFF. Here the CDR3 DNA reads TGTGCCATCAGTGAGTCGACCAGCGGGAGAAGTAATGAGCAGTTCTTC.

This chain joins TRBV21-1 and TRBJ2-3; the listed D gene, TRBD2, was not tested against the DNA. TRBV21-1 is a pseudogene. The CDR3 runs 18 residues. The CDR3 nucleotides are TGTGCCAGCAGCAAAGTAAAACCTAGCGGAGTTTTTACAGATACGCAGTATTTT. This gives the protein CASSKVKPSGVFTDTQYF.

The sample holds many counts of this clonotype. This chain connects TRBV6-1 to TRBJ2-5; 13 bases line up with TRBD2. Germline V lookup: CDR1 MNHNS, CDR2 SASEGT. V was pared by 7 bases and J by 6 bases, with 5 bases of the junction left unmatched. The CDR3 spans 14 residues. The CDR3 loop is CASILAGGRKTQYF. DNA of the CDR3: TGTGCCAGCATACTAGCGGGAGGGAGAAAGACCCAGTACTTC.

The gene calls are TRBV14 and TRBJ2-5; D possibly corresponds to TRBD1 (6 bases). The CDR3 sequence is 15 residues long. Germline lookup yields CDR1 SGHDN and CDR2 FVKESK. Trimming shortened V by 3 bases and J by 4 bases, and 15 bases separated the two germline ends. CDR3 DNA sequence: TGTGCCAGCAGCCAGAAAGCACAGGGCCCAGAGACCCAGTACTTC. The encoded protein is CASSQKAQGPETQYF.